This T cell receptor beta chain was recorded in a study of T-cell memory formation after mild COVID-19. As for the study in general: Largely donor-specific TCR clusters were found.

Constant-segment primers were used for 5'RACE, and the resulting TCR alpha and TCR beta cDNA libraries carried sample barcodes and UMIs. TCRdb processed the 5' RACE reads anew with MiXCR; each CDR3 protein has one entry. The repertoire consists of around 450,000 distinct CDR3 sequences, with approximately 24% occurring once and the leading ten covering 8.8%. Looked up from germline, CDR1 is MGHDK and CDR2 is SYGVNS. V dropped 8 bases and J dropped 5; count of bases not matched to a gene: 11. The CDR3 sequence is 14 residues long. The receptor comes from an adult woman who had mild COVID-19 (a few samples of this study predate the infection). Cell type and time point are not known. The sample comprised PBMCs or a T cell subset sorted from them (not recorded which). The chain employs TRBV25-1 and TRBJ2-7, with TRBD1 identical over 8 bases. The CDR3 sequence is CASAPRGQVDEQYF. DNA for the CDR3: TGTGCCAGCGCTCCCAGGGGACAGGTAGACGAGCAGTACTTC.